This T cell receptor (beta chain) was identified during a study of control samples from healthy donors and cancer patients. Clones were read by immunoSEQ multiplex PCR, and TCRdb kept only the in-frame ones, dropping some. The profile shows about 86,000 clones, 90% to 95% of them singletons. Germline V gives CDR1 LNHDA, CDR2 SQIVND (reference sequence). V lost 4 bases and J 3 bases, leaving 9 bases between the germline ends. The CDR3 sequence is 13 residues long. The sequence was obtained from a woman younger than 45 in good health. Material: blood. The chain links TRBV19 to TRBJ1-1; D call uncertain. The CDR3: CASSKDSYTEAFF. CDR3 coding DNA: TGTGCCAGTAGTAAGGACTCCTACACTGAAGCTTTCTTT. The entire variable domain, with the rest obtained from reference TRBV19 and TRBJ1-1, is as follows: DGGITQSPKYLFRKEGQNVTLSCEQNLNHDAMYWYRQDPGQGLRLIYYSQIVNDFQKGDIAEGYSVSREKKESFPLTVTSAQKNPTAFYLCASSKDSYTEAFFGQGTRLTVV.